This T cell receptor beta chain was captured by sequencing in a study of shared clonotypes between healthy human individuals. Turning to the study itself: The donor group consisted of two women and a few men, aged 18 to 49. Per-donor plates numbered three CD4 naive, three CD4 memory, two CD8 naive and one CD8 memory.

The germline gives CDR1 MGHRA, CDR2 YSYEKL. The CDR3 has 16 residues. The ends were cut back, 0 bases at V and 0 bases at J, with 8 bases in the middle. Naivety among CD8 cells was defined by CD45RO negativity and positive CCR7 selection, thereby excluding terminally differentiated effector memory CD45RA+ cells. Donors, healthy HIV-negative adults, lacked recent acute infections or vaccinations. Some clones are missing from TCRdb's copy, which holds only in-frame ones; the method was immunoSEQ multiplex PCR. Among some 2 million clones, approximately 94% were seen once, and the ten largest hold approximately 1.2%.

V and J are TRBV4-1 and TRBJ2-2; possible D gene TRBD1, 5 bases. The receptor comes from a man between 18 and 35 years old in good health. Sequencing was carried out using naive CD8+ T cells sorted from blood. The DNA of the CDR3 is TGCGCCAGCAGCCAAGAGGCAGGGACGAACACCGGGGAGCTGTTTTTT. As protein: CASSQEAGTNTGELFF.